In this sample, the clone carrying this T cell receptor (beta chain) turned up many times. This specimen comes from a study of early T cells in non-severe SARS-CoV-2 infection. The CDR3 runs to 14 residues. Trimming stripped 3 bases from V and 7 bases from J, with 15 bases between. Germline values: CDR1 KGHSH, CDR2 LQKENI. One entry per CDR3 protein results from TCRdb running MiXCR on the 5' RACE reads. The repertoire holds tens of thousands of distinct CDR3 sequences, with about 7.1% as singletons. This receptor was identified in an adult who was a healthcare worker with PCR-confirmed SARS-CoV-2 infection or an uninfected control (not recorded which). This specimen consisted of whole blood, obtained at baseline. The rearrangement links TRBV18 to TRBJ1-1, with D maybe TRBD1 (5 bases). This CDR3 is CASSPQGGEDEAFF. For the CDR3, the DNA is TGTGCCAGCTCACCTCAAGGAGGGGAAGATGAAGCTTTCTTT.